These T cell receptor beta chains were read from a single sample in a study of shared clonotypes between healthy human individuals. Sequenced by immunoSEQ multiplex PCR; TCRdb stores in-frame clones only, minus some. The table includes roughly 1,800,000 clones, roughly 94% detected once. The sample comprised naive CD8+ T cells sorted from blood. The source is a man between 18 and 35 years old in good health. Each CDR3 is given with its conserved first and last residue.

J gene,V gene,CDR3 length,CDR3 protein
TRBJ2-7,TRBV27,12,CASSQTGGEQYF
TRBJ2-1,TRBV11-3,15,CASSGGQGIGNEQFF
TRBJ2-1,TRBV5-1,15,CASSWSSGGVNEQFF
TRBJ1-4,TRBV11-2,15,CASTHPGGLNEKLFF
TRBJ1-3,TRBV7-9,18,CASSRGSEGSLSGNTIYF
TRBJ2-7,TRBV7-9,13,CASSLGDTYEQYF
TRBJ2-3,TRBV5-4,16,CASSLGISGSMDTQYF
TRBJ2-7,TRBV27,15,CASSFDTSTLYEQYF
TRBJ2-7,TRBV11-2,15,CASSLDRQGLIEQYF
TRBJ1-2,TRBV27,14,CASRLRGGGYGYTF
TRBJ1-1,TRBV7-9,14,CASSPDRANTEAFF
TRBJ2-7,TRBV11-2,13,CASSLGPAYEQYF
TRBJ1-2,TRBV2,13,CASSVYRNYGYTF
TRBJ2-1,TRBV5-6,16,CASSLELAGGNGEQFF
TRBJ1-2,TRBV11-2,17,CASSYGAGTGAIGGYTF
TRBJ2-7,TRBV7-2,12,CASSLGDGEQYF
TRBJ2-7,TRBV14,15,CASSLGTSDPYEQYF
TRBJ1-1,TRBV7-2,14,CASSYSPMNTEAFF
TRBJ2-7,TRBV4-2,14,CASSQDAGMNEQYF
TRBJ2-7,TRBV27,15,CASSLTGGGSYEQYF
TRBJ2-7,TRBV6-1,12,CASSDGPSEQYF
TRBJ2-5,TRBV11-2,12,CASSLLAETQYF